One T cell receptor (beta chain) is described in this entry. TCRdb's copy holds only in-frame clones and misses some; the assay was immunoSEQ multiplex PCR. Of about 58,000 clones listed, around 90% are singletons. The data belong to a study of control samples from healthy donors and cancer patients. The sequence was collected from a man aged 55 to 70 with colorectal cancer. Sequencing input: PBMCs.

DNA for the CDR3: TGCAGCGTTGAAGGGGGGCAGGGGATTGGAAACACCATATATTTT. This gives the protein CSVEGGQGIGNTIYF. The chain uses TRBV29-1 and TRBJ1-3, with a tentative D call TRBD1 (6 bases). This CDR3 comprises 15 residues. Germline loops: CDR1 SQVTM, CDR2 ANQGSEA. Trimming stripped 1 base from V and 3 bases from J, with 13 bases between.